The 7 T cell receptor beta chains listed next were all sequenced from one sample in a study of regulatory T cells in long-lasting Graves disease. The time point was: persistent/refractory GD, antithyroid drugs over 5 years with positive TRAb. With RNA extracted from PBMCs as input, the TCR library was made. Building of the TCR beta libraries involved iRepertoire HTBI primers and Arm-PCR of CDR3 regions. One entry per CDR3 protein results from TCRdb running MiXCR on the multiplex PCR reads. Of 650,000 to 700,000 distinct CDR3 sequences listed, about 30% are singletons. The sequenced sample was peripheral blood mononuclear cells (PBMCs), obtained when the disease was refractory, from a patient treated with antithyroid drugs. The source of these receptors is a female donor with Graves disease.

The sample holds many counts of this clonotype. V and J are TRBV11-2 and TRBJ1-1, with a weak D call TRBD1 (5 bases). This CDR3 region has 13 residues. The germline V gene has CDR1 SGHAT and CDR2 FQNNGV. Trimming stripped 1 base from V and 6 bases from J, with 9 bases between. The CDR3 is CASSLGQRSEAFF. The CDR3 nucleotides are TGTGCCAGCAGCTTAGGACAGCGATCTGAAGCTTTCTTT. Together with reference TRBV11-2 and TRBJ1-1, the CDR3 gives the full variable domain: EAGVAQSPRYKIIEKRQSVAFWCNPISGHATLYWYQQILGQGPKLLIQFQNNGVVDDSQLPKDRFSAERLKGVDSTLKIQPAKLEDSAVYLCASSLGQRSEAFFGQGTRLTVV.

This clonotype has a count of ten or more. The chain has TRBV11-2 and TRBJ2-5; D is perhaps TRBD2 (6 bases). The CDR3 length is 15 residues. Trimming removed 3 bases from V and 2 bases from J, with 13 bases in between. Germline assignment: CDR1 SGHAT and CDR2 FQNNGV. CDR3 protein: CASSFWTTTQETQYF. The CDR3, as DNA: TGTGCCAGCAGCTTCTGGACTACGACTCAAGAGACCCAGTACTTC.

This clonotype came up a few times. This chain links TRBV7-2 with TRBJ1-2; D might be TRBD1 (6 bases). The CDR3 totals 14 residues. V lost 3 bases and J lost 7, with 15 bases in between. Germline assignment: CDR1 SGHTA and CDR2 FQGNSA. The CDR3 reads CASSFLWGASGYTF. For the CDR3, the DNA is TGTGCCAGCAGCTTCCTTTGGGGGGCGTCTGGCTACACCTTC.

Concerning this clonotype: This sequence may be a read error, since a much larger clone differs from it by one base. The genes are TRBV25-1 and TRBJ1-1; D is undetermined. Germline V lookup: CDR1 MGHDK, CDR2 SYGVNS. V lost 1 base, J lost 1 base, and 7 bases lay in between. This CDR3 spans 14 amino acids. The CDR3 region has the DNA TGTGCCAGCAGTGAATCGGGCTGGAACACTGAAGCTTTCTTT. Protein sequence: CASSESGWNTEAFF.

The chain couples TRBV6-2 or TRBV6-3 to TRBJ1-5, with 7 positions matching TRBD1. The J segment lost 6 bases and the V segment lost 6 bases, leaving 14 bases of the junction unmatched. This CDR3 is 16 amino acids long. Germline V gene lookup returns CDR1 MNHEY and CDR2 SVGEGT. The DNA of the CDR3 is TGTGCCAGCAGACCACGGACAGGCCCCAGGTTTCAGCCCCAGCATTTT. As protein: CASRPRTGPRFQPQHF.

The rearrangement uses TRBV12-3 or TRBV12-4 and TRBJ2-7, with 10 nucleotides matching TRBD2. The CDR3 covers 16 residues. The ends lost 1 base at V and 2 bases at J; junction bases unmatched: 5. The chain's CDR3 is CASSLDTSGRAYEQYF. CDR3 DNA sequence: TGTGCCAGCAGTTTAGATACCAGCGGGAGGGCCTACGAGCAGTACTTC.

The chain carries TRBV7-8 and TRBJ1-1, with D unresolved. Trimming left V 5 bases short and J 9 bases short, with 13 bases between. Germline CDR1 is SGHVS and CDR2 is FQNEAQ. CDR3 length equals 12 residues. The CDR3 spells CASSLTALQAFF. CDR3 nucleotide sequence: TGTGCCAGCAGCCTCACCGCTCTCCAAGCTTTCTTT.